This T cell receptor (beta chain) was observed in a study of response to subunit inactivated influenza vaccine. With V trimmed by 7 bases and J by 4 bases, 5 bases remained unmatched. There are 14 residues in the CDR3. TCRdb itself ran the RT-PCR reads through MiXCR, one entry per CDR3 protein. The sample consists of fewer than 250,000 distinct CDR3 sequences, approximately 15% of them appearing once. V is TRBV12-3 or TRBV12-4 and J is TRBJ2-1, with 9 bases identical to TRBD2. The sample was CD8+ T cells sorted from PBMCs, taken around 5 days after vaccination. The TCR originated in a man aged 45-65 years who received an inactivated influenza vaccine. The CDR3 sequence is CASTETSGYNEQFF. In nucleotides, the CDR3 is TGTGCCAGCACTGAGACTAGCGGTTACAATGAGCAGTTCTTC.